This T cell receptor (beta chain) came from a study of regulatory T cells in long-lasting Graves disease. The CDR3 length is 12 residues. Trimming took 6 bases from V and 6 from J, leaving 10 bases between them. Investigators prepared the TCR beta libraries by applying iRepertoire HTBI primers and Arm-PCR of CDR3 regions. TCRdb re-analysed the multiplex PCR reads in MiXCR, keeping a single row per CDR3 protein. The sample consists of a few hundred thousand distinct CDR3 sequences, approximately 15% of them appearing once. This clonotype was observed at least ten times. The antigen is not known. As for time point: newly diagnosed GD, antithyroid drugs for less than 3 months. Generation of the TCR library employed RNA extracted from PBMCs. Whole-study results and caveats: Favored usage of TRBV28, TRBJ1-2 and TRBJ2-5 was recorded in persistent disease.

The same sample was also studied in work on T cells in Graves' hyperthyroidism and ophthalmopathy. That paper adds: Blood also held most thyroid clonotypes expanded beyond 0.001.

The genes are TRBV12-3 or TRBV12-4 and TRBJ2-3, with unresolved D. The sequencing here drew on peripheral blood mononuclear cells (PBMCs), taken at new diagnosis, from a patient treated with antithyroid drugs. The clonotype was recovered from a man aged 35 to 55 with Graves disease. The CDR3, as DNA: TGTGCCAGCAGCCCAAGGGTTGATACGCAGTATTTT. Amino acid sequence: CASSPRVDTQYF.